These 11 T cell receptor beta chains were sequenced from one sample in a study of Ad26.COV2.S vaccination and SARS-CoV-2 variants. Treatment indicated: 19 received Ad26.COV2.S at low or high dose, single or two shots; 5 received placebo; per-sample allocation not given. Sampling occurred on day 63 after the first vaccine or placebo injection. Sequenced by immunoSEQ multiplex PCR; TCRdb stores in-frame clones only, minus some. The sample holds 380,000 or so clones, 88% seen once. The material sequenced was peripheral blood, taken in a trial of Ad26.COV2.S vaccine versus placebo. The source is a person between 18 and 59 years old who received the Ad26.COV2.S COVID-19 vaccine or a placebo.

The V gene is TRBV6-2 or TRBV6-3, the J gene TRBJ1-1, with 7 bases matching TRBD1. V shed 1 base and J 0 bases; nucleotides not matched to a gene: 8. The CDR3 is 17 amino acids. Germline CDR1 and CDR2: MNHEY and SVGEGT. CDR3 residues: CASSYFSPGQMNTEAFF. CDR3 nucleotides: TGTGCCAGCAGTTACTTTTCACCGGGACAGATGAACACTGAAGCTTTCTTT.

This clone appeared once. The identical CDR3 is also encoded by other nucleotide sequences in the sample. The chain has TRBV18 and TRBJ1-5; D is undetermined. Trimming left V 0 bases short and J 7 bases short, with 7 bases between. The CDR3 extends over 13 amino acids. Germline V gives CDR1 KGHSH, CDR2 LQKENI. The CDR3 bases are TGTGCCAGCTCACCACCATCGGGCCAGCCCCAGCATTTT. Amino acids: CASSPPSGQPQHF. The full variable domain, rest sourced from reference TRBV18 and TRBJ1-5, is NAGVMQNPRHLVRRRGQEARLRCSPMKGHSHVYWYRQLPEEGLKFMVYLQKENIIDESGMPKERFSAEFPKEGPSILRIQQVVRGDSAAYFCASSPPSGQPQHFGDGTRLSIL.

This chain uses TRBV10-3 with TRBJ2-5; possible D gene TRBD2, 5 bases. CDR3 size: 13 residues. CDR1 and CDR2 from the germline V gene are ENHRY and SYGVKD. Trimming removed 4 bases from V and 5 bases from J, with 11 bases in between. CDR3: CAISVEVLETQYF. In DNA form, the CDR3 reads TGTGCCATCAGTGTGGAGGTATTGGAGACCCAGTACTTC.

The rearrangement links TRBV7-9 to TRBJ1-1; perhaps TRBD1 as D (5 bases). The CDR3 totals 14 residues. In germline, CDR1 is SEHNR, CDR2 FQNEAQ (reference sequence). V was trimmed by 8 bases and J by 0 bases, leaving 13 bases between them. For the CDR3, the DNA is TGTGCCAGCGGGGGACGGACCATGAACACTGAAGCTTTCTTT. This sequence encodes CASGGRTMNTEAFF.

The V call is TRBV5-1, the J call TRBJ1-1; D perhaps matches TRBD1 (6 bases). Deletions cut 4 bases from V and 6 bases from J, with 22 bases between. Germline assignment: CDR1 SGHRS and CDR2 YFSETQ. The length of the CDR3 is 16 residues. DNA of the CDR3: TGCGCCAGCAGCCCGCAGGGGTTCCGGCGTGAGGCTGAAGCTTTCTTT. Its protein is CASSPQGFRREAEAFF.

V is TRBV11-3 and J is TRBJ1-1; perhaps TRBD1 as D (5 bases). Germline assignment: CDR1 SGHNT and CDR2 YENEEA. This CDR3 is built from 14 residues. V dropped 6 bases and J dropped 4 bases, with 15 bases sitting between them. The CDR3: CASSSGRGSTEAFF. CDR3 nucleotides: TGTGCCAGCAGTTCAGGACGGGGGTCCACTGAAGCTTTCTTT.

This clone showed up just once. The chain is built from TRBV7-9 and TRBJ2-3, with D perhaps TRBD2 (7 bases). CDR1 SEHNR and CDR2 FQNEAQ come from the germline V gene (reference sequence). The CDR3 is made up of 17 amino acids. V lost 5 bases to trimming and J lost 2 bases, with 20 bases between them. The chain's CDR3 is CASSPREGGPVTDTQYF. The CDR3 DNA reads TGTGCCAGCAGCCCCCGTGAGGGGGGGCCTGTCACAGATACGCAGTATTTT.

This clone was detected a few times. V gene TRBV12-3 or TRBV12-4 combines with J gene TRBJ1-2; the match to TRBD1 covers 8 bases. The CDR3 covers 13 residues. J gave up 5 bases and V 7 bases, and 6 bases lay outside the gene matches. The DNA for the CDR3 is TGTGCCAGCACCACAGACAGGGGTTATGGCTACACCTTC. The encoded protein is CASTTDRGYGYTF.

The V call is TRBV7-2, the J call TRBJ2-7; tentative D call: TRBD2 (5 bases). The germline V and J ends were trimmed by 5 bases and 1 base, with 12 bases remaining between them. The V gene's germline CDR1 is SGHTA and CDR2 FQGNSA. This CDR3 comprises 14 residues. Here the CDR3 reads CASSPRSGSYEQYF. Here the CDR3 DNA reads TGTGCCAGCAGCCCCCGGAGCGGTTCCTACGAGCAGTACTTC.

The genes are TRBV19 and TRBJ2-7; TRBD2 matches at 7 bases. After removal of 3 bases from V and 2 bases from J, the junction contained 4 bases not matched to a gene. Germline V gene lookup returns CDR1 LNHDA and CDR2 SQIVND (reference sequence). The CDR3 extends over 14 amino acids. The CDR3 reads CASSMRGSPYEQYF. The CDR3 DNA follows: TGTGCCAGTAGTATGCGCGGGAGCCCCTACGAGCAGTACTTC.

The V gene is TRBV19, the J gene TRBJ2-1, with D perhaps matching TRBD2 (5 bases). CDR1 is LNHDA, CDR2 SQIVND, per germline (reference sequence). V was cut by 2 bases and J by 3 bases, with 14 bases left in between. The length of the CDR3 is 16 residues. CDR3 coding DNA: TGTGCCAGTAGTATACCTGGTGGGAGCCACTACAATGAGCAGTTCTTC. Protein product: CASSIPGGSHYNEQFF.